Following are 11 T cell receptor beta chains from one sample sequenced in a study of early T cells in non-severe SARS-CoV-2 infection. MiXCR was run by TCRdb on the 5' RACE reads, yielding one entry per CDR3 protein. Of more than 50,000 distinct CDR3 sequences listed, under 15% are singletons. Sequencing was performed on whole blood, taken at baseline. The receptors were sampled from an adult who was a healthcare worker with PCR-confirmed SARS-CoV-2 infection or an uninfected control (not recorded which).

This clonotype was seen at least ten times. The chain employs TRBV28 and TRBJ1-2; D perhaps matches TRBD1 (6 bases). Germline values: CDR1 MDHEN, CDR2 SYDVKM. This CDR3 spans 15 amino acids. The CDR3 coding sequence is TGTGTGTCACAGCCTGGCGGGGGCGCGAACTATGGCTACACCTTC. Translation: CVSQPGGGANYGYTF.

This clonotype has more than one count but fewer than ten. The chain recombines TRBV5-6 with TRBJ1-1; possibly TRBD1 for D (5 bases). Germline V CDR1 and CDR2: SGHDT, YYEEEE. The CDR3 is 12 amino acids. Trimming pared 4 bases from V and 10 bases from J, leaving 14 bases between. The CDR3 DNA sequence: TGTGCCAGCAGCCCCCGGGACCGAGGAGCTTTCTTT. As protein: CASSPRDRGAFF.

This sequence joins TRBV5-6 and TRBJ2-3, with D perhaps TRBD2 (6 bases). CDR1 is SGHDT, CDR2 YYEEEE, per germline. Between the trimmed V and J ends, which lost 4 bases and 0 bases, there was a span of 15 bases. The CDR3 runs to 16 residues. In nucleotides, the CDR3 is TGTGCCAGCAGCGTATTCGGGGGATCTAGCACAGATACGCAGTATTTT. It is translated as CASSVFGGSSTDTQYF.

The rearrangement links TRBV18 to TRBJ2-6; tentatively, D is TRBD1 (5 bases). Germline V gene sequence: CDR1 KGHSH, CDR2 LQKENI. With 1 base removed from V and 3 bases from J, the gap between germline ends came to 7 bases. CDR3 length: 15 residues. The CDR3 protein is CASSPLDSGANVLTF. In nucleotides, the CDR3 is TGTGCCAGCTCACCACTCGACAGTGGGGCCAACGTCCTGACTTTC.

This clonotype was picked up a small number of times. This sequence joins TRBV7-9 and TRBJ2-7; the D gene could be TRBD1 or TRBD2 (5 bases each). Germline V lookup: CDR1 SEHNR, CDR2 FQNEAQ (reference sequence). The CDR3 is made up of 16 amino acids. The germline V and J ends were trimmed by 3 bases and 2 bases, with 17 bases remaining between them. This CDR3 reads CASSFLLGDGAYEQYF. The CDR3 nucleotides read TGTGCCAGCAGCTTTCTTCTAGGGGACGGAGCCTACGAGCAGTACTTC.

This clonotype is termed medium-sized. The chain recombines TRBV6-4 with TRBJ2-3, with D perhaps matching TRBD2 (7 bases). The CDR3 consists of 14 residues. Germline values: CDR1 MRHNA, CDR2 SNTAGT. With 2 bases removed from V and 2 bases from J, the gap between germline ends came to 8 bases. The CDR3 DNA sequence: TGTGCCAGCAGTGACGGGGGGGCCACAGATACGCAGTATTTT. Translation gives CASSDGGATDTQYF.

In its sample, this clonotype was seen a few times. This chain uses TRBV20-1 with TRBJ2-7; D not certain. From germline, CDR1 is DFQATT and CDR2 SNEGSKA (reference sequence). The CDR3 runs 13 residues. The CDR3 is CSLDLGNGDEQYF. The CDR3 DNA reads as TGCAGCCTAGACCTGGGAAACGGCGACGAGCAGTACTTC.

This chain connects TRBV20-1 to TRBJ2-4, with 8 bases lining up with TRBD2. Germline lookup yields CDR1 DFQATT and CDR2 SNEGSKA (reference sequence). The CDR3 is 12 residues long. The CDR3 bases are TGCACCGCTGGCGGGGGGAGGAACATTCAGTACTTC. Residues: CTAGGGRNIQYF.

This chain uses TRBV11-2 with TRBJ2-7, with D unclear. Per the germline V gene, CDR1 is SGHAT and CDR2 is FQNNGV. The CDR3 is 14 amino acids. The V end lost 1 base, the J end lost 6 bases, and 13 bases lay between the germline ends. The CDR3 here is CASSLGPVISEQYF. CDR3 sequence (DNA): TGTGCCAGCAGCTTAGGGCCAGTTATAAGCGAGCAGTACTTC.

This clonotype was observed a few times. This chain connects TRBV7-2 to TRBJ1-1; tentative D call: TRBD1 (6 bases). The ends were cut back, 3 bases at V and 4 bases at J, with 12 bases in the middle. The CDR3 runs to 14 residues. CDR1 SGHTA and CDR2 FQGNSA come from the germline V gene. The CDR3 is CASSFQGTSTEAFF. For the CDR3, the DNA is TGTGCCAGCAGCTTTCAGGGGACGAGCACTGAAGCTTTCTTT.

This sequence joins TRBV19 and TRBJ1-2; 7 bases are shared with TRBD1. Losses at the gene ends were 5 bases for V and 2 bases for J; bases not matched to a gene: 11. This CDR3 has 16 amino acids. Germline values: CDR1 LNHDA, CDR2 SQIVND (reference sequence). This chain's CDR3 is CASSARTGDANYGYTF. Here the CDR3 DNA reads TGTGCCAGTAGTGCTCGGACAGGCGATGCAAACTATGGCTACACCTTC.